This T cell receptor beta chain was sequenced during a study of early T cells in non-severe SARS-CoV-2 infection. About the study: The study sequenced bulk RNA from unsorted whole blood, with chains unpaired. Overall study results and limits: Sequences matched to VDJdb favored anti-spike CD8 responses, while private and CD4 specificities were missed.

The V gene's germline CDR1 is ENHRY and CDR2 SYGVKD. V was clipped by 2 bases and J by 2 bases, with 4 bases between them. The CDR3 extends over 13 amino acids. This clonotype was detected many times. Antigen unknown. Attachment of unique molecular identifiers was made to individual cDNA molecules. MiXCR, applied by TCRdb to the 5' RACE reads, yields one record per CDR3 protein. The top ten clones hold approximately 12% of a sample with around 37,000 distinct CDR3 sequences, 9% to 10% of them seen once. Sequencing was performed on whole blood. The clonotype originates from an adult who was a healthcare worker with PCR-confirmed SARS-CoV-2 infection or an uninfected control (not recorded which). This chain uses TRBV10-3 with TRBJ2-1; D remains unclear. DNA of the CDR3: TGTGCCATCAGTGAGGGAACCTACAATGAGCAGTTCTTC. It is translated as CAISEGTYNEQFF.